This T cell receptor (beta chain) derives from a study of T-cell reconstitution after alpha-beta-depleted transplantation in children. Unique molecular identifiers tagged the TCRbeta library. Using its own MiXCR run on the PCR reads, TCRdb lists one record per CDR3 protein. The table has 140,000 or so distinct CDR3 sequences, around 9% seen once; the top ten hold 15% to 20%. Study outcomes and limitations: There were some patients whose high TCRbeta diversity at day 60 came from surviving recipient T cells and thymic progenitors.

Per germline, CDR1 SGHAT and CDR2 FQDESV (reference sequence). This CDR3 has 17 residues. The J segment lost 0 bases and the V segment lost 8 bases, leaving 11 bases of the junction unmatched. This clonotype was counted many times. The antigen remains undetermined. This specimen consisted of PBMCs, mostly from graft donor cells, obtained 180 days after TCRalphabeta/CD19-depleted stem cell transplant. V gene TRBV11-1 combines with J gene TRBJ2-7; 12 bases align to TRBD2. The source is a female patient between 2 and 15 years old who had a stem cell transplant for congenital amegakaryocytic thrombocytopenia, so the T cells may come from the graft donor. The CDR3 here is CASAFGTSGQSSYEQYF. The CDR3, as DNA: TGTGCCAGCGCTTTCGGGACTAGCGGGCAAAGCTCCTACGAGCAGTACTTC.